A selection of T cell receptor beta chains follows, all from one sample in a study of monozygotic twins with cystic fibrosis. Here immunoSEQ multiplex PCR was the method, and the copy in TCRdb shows in-frame clones only, minus some. The sample consists of 11,000 to 15,000 clones, 95% to 99% of them appearing once. The sample consisted of blood. These receptors all stem from a girl aged 2 to 10 with cystic fibrosis. CDR3s include the opening cysteine and the closing phenylalanine or tryptophan. The D gene is left open where the match is weak. Rows give clone size only sometimes, using once, few, many, or a class for an expanded clone.

CDR3 length	V gene	J gene	clone size	D gene	CDR3 DNA	CDR3 protein
11	TRBV6-5	TRBJ2-1	-	-	TGTGCCACCAGAATCGGGAATGAGCAGTTCTTC	CATRIGNEQFF
15	TRBV25-1	TRBJ1-4	-	-	TGTGCCAGCAGCCAGTACGGGGCAACTAATGAAAAACTGTTTTTT	CASSQYGATNEKLFF
14	TRBV27	TRBJ2-3	-	TRBD2	TGTGCCAGCAGTTTCCACAGGCGGGAGGATACGCAGTATTTT	CASSFHRREDTQYF
16	TRBV5-1	TRBJ1-1	-	TRBD1	TGCGCCAGCAGCTTAGTCGCCGGGACAGGGAACACTGAAGCTTTCTTT	CASSLVAGTGNTEAFF
13	TRBV27	TRBJ2-5	-	-	TGTGCCAGCATAGGACGGGGGCAAGAGACCCAGTACTTC	CASIGRGQETQYF
15	TRBV5-4	TRBJ2-7	once	TRBD1	TGTGCCAGCAGCCGAGGTAGCGCAGGGGGCTACGAGCAGTACTTC	CASSRGSAGGYEQYF
15	TRBV7-8	TRBJ2-5	-	-	TGTGCCAGCAGCTTCTACCTAACAGGGTACGAGACCCAGTACTTC	CASSFYLTGYETQYF
17	TRBV7-9	TRBJ2-3	-	TRBD1	TGTGCCAGCAGCTTAGGGCAGGGGGTTATCGGCACAGATACGCAGTATTTT	CASSLGQGVIGTDTQYF
13	TRBV10-1	TRBJ2-7	-	-	TGCGCCAGCAGTGAGGGCAGGACCTACGAGCAGTACTTC	CASSEGRTYEQYF
18	TRBV7-6	TRBJ2-1	-	TRBD2	TGTGCCAGCAGCTTAAGCAAGACTAGCGGGGCGCTCGACAATGAGCAGTTCTTC	CASSLSKTSGALDNEQFF
14	TRBV11-2	TRBJ2-7	once	-	TGTGCCAGCAGCTTCTCAGGGGGGAGCTACGAGCAGTACTTC	CASSFSGGSYEQYF
15	TRBV5-1	TRBJ2-3	-	-	TGCGCCAGCAGCTTGTTCCGTACTAGCACAGATACGCAGTATTTT	CASSLFRTSTDTQYF
15	TRBV7-9	TRBJ2-3	-	TRBD2	TGTGCCAGCAGCCCCTTGGCGGGAGTGGGAGATACGCAGTATTTT	CASSPLAGVGDTQYF
14	TRBV28	TRBJ1-2	-	-	TGTGCCAGCAGTCCCCAAGGGGACGACTATGGCTACACCTTC	CASSPQGDDYGYTF
17	TRBV19	TRBJ2-7	-	-	TGTGCCAGTAGTATCCTAACCGGTGCTGACAGCACCTACGAGCAGTACTTC	CASSILTGADSTYEQYF
14	TRBV27	TRBJ2-7	-	-	TGTGCCAGCAGTAGCTATGGTGCATCCTACGAGCAGTACTTC	CASSSYGASYEQYF
16	TRBV5-6	TRBJ2-1	-	-	TGTGCCAGCAGCGATTGGACAGAGAAATCCTACAATGAGCAGTTCTTC	CASSDWTEKSYNEQFF
17	TRBV6-1	TRBJ2-1	-	TRBD2	TGTGCCAGCAGTGGACCCCTAGCGGGGGCTAGAGACAATGAGCAGTTCTTC	CASSGPLAGARDNEQFF
15	TRBV5-6	TRBJ2-7	-	TRBD2	TGTGCCAGCAGCCCCATCCCAGGCGGGAGCTACGAGCAGTACTTC	CASSPIPGGSYEQYF